The 29 T cell receptor beta chains presented below share a single source sample, sequenced in a study of blood T cell repertoires in COVID-19. Assay used: immunoSEQ multiplex PCR; TCRdb lists only in-frame clones, some missing. In the table there are roughly 100,000 clones, 81% of which are singletons. Source material: peripheral blood. Receptor source: an elderly man with acute or convalescent COVID-19.

The CDR3 loop reads CASSFRGLREKLFF. For the CDR3, the DNA is TGTGCCAGCAGCTTCAGGGGGCTACGGGAAAAACTGTTTTTT. This rearrangement joins TRBV5-4 to TRBJ1-4; 8 bases match TRBD1. This CDR3 is built from 14 residues. Germline loops: CDR1 SGHNT, CDR2 YYREEE (reference sequence). V lost 2 bases, J lost 8 bases, and 5 bases stayed unmatched.

This chain joins TRBV5-8 and TRBJ2-1; 7 bases match TRBD2. Germline V gene lookup returns CDR1 SGHTS and CDR2 YDEGEE. Losses at the gene ends were 0 bases for V and 0 bases for J; bases not matched to a gene: 15. The CDR3 runs to 20 residues. The CDR3 here is CASSLGDGVGGPYSYNEQFF. CDR3 DNA sequence: TGTGCCAGCAGCTTGGGGGACGGTGTGGGAGGGCCTTACTCCTACAATGAGCAGTTCTTC.

This sequence joins TRBV28 and TRBJ1-1; D call uncertain. Trimming shortened V by 4 bases and J by 0 bases, and 15 bases separated the two germline ends. The CDR3 spans 16 residues. CDR1 is MDHEN, CDR2 SYDVKM, per germline. The CDR3 loop is CASSSPRRGLNTEAFF. The CDR3 nucleotides read TGTGCCAGCAGTTCTCCAAGGCGAGGCCTGAACACTGAAGCTTTCTTT.

The CDR3 coding sequence is TGTGCCAGCTCACCACCGGGACAGGCTCACCAAGAGACCCAGTACTTC. Residues: CASSPPGQAHQETQYF. The chain has TRBV18 and TRBJ2-5; the match to TRBD1 covers 8 bases. Germline CDR1 reads KGHSH; CDR2 reads LQKENI. This CDR3 is built from 16 residues. Trimming removed 0 bases from V and 0 bases from J; junction bases left unmatched: 3. The entire variable domain, with the rest obtained from reference TRBV18 and TRBJ2-5, is as follows: NAGVMQNPRHLVRRRGQEARLRCSPMKGHSHVYWYRQLPEEGLKFMVYLQKENIIDESGMPKERFSAEFPKEGPSILRIQQVVRGDSAAYFCASSPPGQAHQETQYFGPGTRLLVL.

This sequence joins TRBV25-1 and TRBJ2-1; 14 bases are shared with TRBD2. CDR3 length: 15 amino acids. Germline loops: CDR1 MGHDK, CDR2 SYGVNS. With 4 bases clipped from V and 7 bases from J, the junction kept 3 bases outside the gene matches. CDR3 loop: CASSAGTSGRNEQFF. The CDR3 nucleotides are TGTGCCAGCAGTGCCGGGACTAGCGGGAGAAATGAGCAGTTCTTC.

This clone was observed a single time. The chain recombines TRBV18 with TRBJ2-5; D perhaps matches TRBD1 (5 bases). This CDR3 has 13 residues. Germline V gives CDR1 KGHSH, CDR2 LQKENI. The germline V and J ends were trimmed by 6 bases and 4 bases, with 12 bases remaining between them. The CDR3 DNA follows: TGTGCCAGCTCCCCCCAGGGTGGAGAGACCCAGTACTTC. Amino acids: CASSPQGGETQYF. Using reference TRBV18 and TRBJ2-5 for the parts outside the CDR3, the full variable domain is NAGVMQNPRHLVRRRGQEARLRCSPMKGHSHVYWYRQLPEEGLKFMVYLQKENIIDESGMPKERFSAEFPKEGPSILRIQQVVRGDSAAYFCASSPQGGETQYFGPGTRLLVL.

This clone was seen a handful of times. This sequence joins TRBV6-5 and TRBJ2-7; the match to TRBD1 covers 7 bases. The CDR3 consists of 15 residues. The germline V gene encodes CDR1 MNHEY and CDR2 SVGAGI. J lost 3 bases, V lost 6 bases, and 11 bases had no gene match. The CDR3 DNA reads as TGTGCCAGCAGCCGAGGAGTACAGGGGAACTACGAGCAGTACTTC. Translating it yields CASSRGVQGNYEQYF.

This chain joins TRBV11-3 and TRBJ2-1; perhaps TRBD1 as D (6 bases). This CDR3 has 13 residues. Germline values: CDR1 SGHNT, CDR2 YENEEA. The V end lost 5 bases, the J end lost 7 bases, and 12 bases lay between the germline ends. CDR3: CASSAEQGNEQFF. CDR3 sequence (DNA): TGTGCCAGCAGCGCAGAACAGGGAAATGAGCAGTTCTTC.

The rearrangement uses TRBV18 and TRBJ2-5, with a tentative D call TRBD2 (6 bases). CDR3 length: 13 amino acids. CDR1 and CDR2 (germline): KGHSH, LQKENI. Trimming took off 3 bases at V and 1 base at J, with 6 bases between the two ends. The DNA for the CDR3 is TGTGCCAGCTCACCGGGACTCCAAGAGACCCAGTACTTC. As protein: CASSPGLQETQYF.

The chain uses TRBV18 and TRBJ1-5; TRBD1 aligns across 10 bases. V dropped 3 bases and J dropped 9; count of bases not matched to a gene: 11. Per germline, CDR1 KGHSH and CDR2 LQKENI. CDR3 length: 16 residues. CDR3 protein: CASSPQDRGPSWPQHF. CDR3 nucleotides: TGTGCCAGCTCACCCCAAGACAGGGGGCCGAGTTGGCCCCAGCATTTT.

The V call is TRBV29-1, the J call TRBJ1-4, with D uncertain. CDR1 is SQVTM and CDR2 is ANQGSEA in the germline V gene. CDR3 length equals 12 residues. V lost 6 bases and J lost 6, with 11 bases in between. For the CDR3, the DNA is TGCAGCGTAAGCCGGGAGGATGAAAAACTGTTTTTT. It encodes CSVSREDEKLFF.

This sequence joins TRBV18 and TRBJ2-2; 10 bases match TRBD1. V trimming: 3 bases; J trimming: 5 bases; junction bases outside the gene matches: 3. Germline CDR1 is KGHSH and CDR2 is LQKENI. The CDR3 has 15 amino acids. The CDR3 sequence: CASSPQGQGTGELFF. CDR3 sequence (DNA): TGTGCCAGCTCACCTCAGGGACAGGGGACCGGGGAGCTGTTTTTT.

The chain carries TRBV2 and TRBJ1-2; a weak D match, TRBD1 (5 bases). The germline gives CDR1 SNHLY, CDR2 FYNNEI. Trimming removed 3 bases at V and 5 bases at J, with 13 bases between. The CDR3 totals 14 residues. Here the CDR3 reads CASSDAREGYGYTF. DNA of the CDR3: TGTGCCAGCAGTGACGCCAGGGAGGGGTATGGCTACACCTTC.

Only a few counts were recorded for this clone. CDR3 sequence (DNA): TGTGCCAGCAGCTTAGCCTCGGCTAGCGGGATCACCTACAATGAGCAGTTCTTC. This sequence encodes CASSLASASGITYNEQFF. V usage is TRBV7-6 and J usage is TRBJ2-1; 9 bases map to TRBD2. The length of the CDR3 is 18 residues. Germline CDR1 is SGHVS and CDR2 is FNYEAQ. V gave up 0 bases and J gave up 2 bases; unmatched junction bases: 8.

The CDR3 here is CSVDSGSSYNEQFF. In DNA form, the CDR3 reads TGCAGCGTTGATAGCGGAAGCTCCTACAATGAGCAGTTCTTC. V and J are TRBV29-1 and TRBJ2-1; weak D call: TRBD2 (6 bases). Germline loops: CDR1 SQVTM, CDR2 ANQGSEA. The CDR3 is made up of 14 amino acids. Trimming cost V 3 bases and J 0 bases, with 9 bases left between them.

This chain connects TRBV7-2 to TRBJ2-7; 8 bases line up with TRBD1. This CDR3 has 14 residues. The germline CDR1 and CDR2 sequences are SGHTA and FQGNSA. With 1 base clipped from V and 2 bases from J, the junction kept 1 base outside the gene matches. CDR3 amino acids: CASSLGTGTYEQYF. CDR3 DNA sequence: TGTGCCAGCAGCTTAGGGACAGGGACCTACGAGCAGTACTTC.

CDR3 protein: CATSSPGVANYEQYF. The CDR3, as DNA: TGTGCCACCAGCAGCCCCGGGGTAGCGAACTACGAGCAGTACTTC. The V call is TRBV15, the J call TRBJ2-7; possible D gene TRBD2, 5 bases. The germline V and J ends were trimmed by 3 bases and 3 bases, with 15 bases remaining between them. CDR1 LNHNV and CDR2 YYDKDF come from the germline V gene (reference sequence). The CDR3 length is 15 residues.

V and J are TRBV5-5 and TRBJ1-1; the D gene is possibly TRBD1 (6 bases). CDR3 size: 15 residues. The germline V gene encodes CDR1 SGHKS and CDR2 YYEKEE (reference sequence). Deletions cut 2 bases from V and 4 bases from J, with 15 bases between. CDR3 coding DNA: TGTGCCAGCAGCTTTCTTGCAGGGGTAGGCACTGAAGCTTTCTTT. This translates into CASSFLAGVGTEAFF.

The genes are TRBV18 and TRBJ1-5; the D is unclear. The ends were cut back, 2 bases at V and 8 bases at J, with 10 bases in the middle. This CDR3 contains 13 residues. Germline V gene lookup returns CDR1 KGHSH and CDR2 LQKENI. The CDR3 DNA reads TGTGCCAGCTCACCAAACCTCGGGGAGCCCCAGCATTTT. Protein product: CASSPNLGEPQHF.

This clone showed up just once. V and J are TRBV3-1 (or the pseudogene TRBV3-2) and TRBJ2-7; TRBD2 is a possible D gene (6 bases). This CDR3 contains 14 residues. Trimming took 2 bases from V and 3 from J, leaving 11 bases between them. The germline V gene encodes CDR1 LGHDT and CDR2 YNNKEL (reference sequence). The CDR3 region has the DNA TGTGCCAGCAGCCAATTGGCGGGGCGCTACGAGCAGTACTTC. This encodes CASSQLAGRYEQYF.

This clone has only one observation. V usage is TRBV2 and J usage is TRBJ1-1; TRBD1 matches at 7 bases. The CDR3 consists of 11 residues. The germline V gene has CDR1 SNHLY and CDR2 FYNNEI. V was pared by 6 bases and J by 9 bases, with 4 bases of the junction left unmatched. CDR3 region: CASSGDSKAFF. The CDR3 region has the DNA TGTGCCAGCAGCGGGGACAGTAAAGCTTTCTTT.

The V and J genes are TRBV5-1 and TRBJ2-1; possible D gene TRBD2, 5 bases. V lost 1 base and J lost 0, with 11 bases in between. The CDR3 spans 16 residues. Germline V gene data show CDR1 as SGHRS and CDR2 as YFSETQ. This CDR3 is CASSLWWESSYNEQFF. CDR3 nucleotides: TGCGCCAGCAGCTTGTGGTGGGAGAGCTCCTACAATGAGCAGTTCTTC.

This clone is a singleton in its sample. The chain links TRBV19 to TRBJ1-1; D remains ambiguous. Trimming stripped 3 bases from V and 0 bases from J, with 14 bases between. The CDR3 spans 16 residues. CDR1 and CDR2 from the germline V gene are LNHDA and SQIVND (reference sequence). The CDR3 coding sequence is TGTGCCAGTAGTATGGTGAGGTCCCTCGTGAACACTGAAGCTTTCTTT. The encoded protein is CASSMVRSLVNTEAFF.

The chain is built from TRBV10-1 and TRBJ1-5; 9 bases align to TRBD1. Trimming at V came to 4 bases and at J to 4 bases, leaving 5 bases not matched to a gene. The germline V gene has CDR1 WNHNN and CDR2 SYGVQD (reference sequence). CDR3 length: 15 residues. The CDR3 loop reads CASSAGTGKNQPQHF. The CDR3 nucleotides read TGCGCCAGCAGTGCCGGGACAGGGAAAAATCAGCCCCAGCATTTT.

This chain joins TRBV6-4 and TRBJ1-6, with D unresolved. This CDR3 has 14 residues. V gave up 1 base and J gave up 7 bases, with 8 bases separating them. The germline gives CDR1 MRHNA, CDR2 SNTAGT. The CDR3 nucleotides are TGTGCCAGCAGTGACTGGGCCTCCAATTCACCCCTCCACTTT. Translating gives CASSDWASNSPLHF.

This clone was counted a few times. The rearrangement uses TRBV4-3 and TRBJ2-1; the match to TRBD1 covers 10 bases. Germline V CDR1 and CDR2: LGHNA, YSLEER. This CDR3 region has 17 residues. Trimming cost V 0 bases and J 4 bases; bases outside gene matches: 6. CDR3 nucleotides: TGCGCCAGCAGCCAAGATCAAGGACAGGGGGGATACAATGAGCAGTTCTTC. This encodes CASSQDQGQGGYNEQFF.

The DNA of the CDR3 is TGTGCCAGCTCACCAGGGGGCCTTAGCAATCAGCCCCAGCATTTT. It codes for CASSPGGLSNQPQHF. The V gene is TRBV18, the J gene TRBJ1-5, with D maybe TRBD1 (6 bases). Germline V gene data show CDR1 as KGHSH and CDR2 as LQKENI. CDR3 size: 15 residues. V was pared by 2 bases and J by 0 bases, with 8 bases between.

The chain couples TRBV6-5 to TRBJ1-1; D ambiguous. CDR3 length: 14 residues. The V end was cut by 6 bases, the J end by 0 bases, with 11 bases between. Germline CDR1 and CDR2: MNHEY and SVGAGI. CDR3 bases: TGTGCCAGCAGGGAGGACCGTATGAACACTGAAGCTTTCTTT. This codes for CASREDRMNTEAFF.

The V gene is TRBV7-8, the J gene TRBJ1-2; 8 bases line up with TRBD1. Per the germline V gene, CDR1 is SGHVS and CDR2 is FQNEAQ. This CDR3 has 15 amino acids. Unmatched junction bases numbered 11, after V lost 3 bases and J lost 8 bases. Here the CDR3 DNA reads TGTGCCAGCAGCTTTTTTACCGGGACAGGAGCAGGCTACACCTTC. It specifies CASSFFTGTGAGYTF.